Shown below are 24 T cell receptor beta chains from a single sample sequenced in a study of T cells in Graves' hyperthyroidism and ophthalmopathy. It was RNA transcripts that yielded the amplified TCR beta CDR3 regions. First-round RT-PCR targeting the TCR CDR3 was performed with the HTBI primer set. Each CDR3 protein gets one entry after TCRdb re-called the multiplex PCR reads with MiXCR. The sample holds 500,000 to 600,000 distinct CDR3 sequences; 40% to 50% are singletons and the top ten take approximately 44%. The sample consisted of peripheral blood or thyroid tissue (not recorded which). The receptors stem from an adult woman with Graves' disease, either hyperthyroidism or ophthalmopathy (not recorded which).

The rearrangement links TRBV20-1 to TRBJ1-2; D call uncertain. With 5 bases removed from V and 5 bases from J, the gap between germline ends came to 18 bases. The CDR3 runs 14 residues. Germline CDR1 and CDR2: DFQATT and SNEGSKA (reference sequence). CDR3 sequence reads: CSAPIGSFGYGYTF. DNA for the CDR3: TGCAGTGCTCCCATCGGGAGTTTTGGATATGGCTACACCTTC.

Note on this clonotype: Relative to the germline gene, one junction end is altered; a read error may explain this. The chain combines TRBV7-9 with TRBJ2-2; D is possibly TRBD1 or TRBD2 (5 bases each). This CDR3 has 14 amino acids. The germline V gene has CDR1 SEHNR and CDR2 FQNEAQ (reference sequence). This CDR3 is CAGSFKGSTGELFF. The CDR3 DNA follows: TGTGCCGGCAGCTTCAAGGGGAGCACCGGGGAGCTGTTTTTT.

The chain recombines TRBV28 with TRBJ2-7, with D maybe TRBD1 (5 bases). CDR3 length: 13 amino acids. In germline, CDR1 is MDHEN, CDR2 SYDVKM. V was shortened by 6 bases and J by 3 bases, with 12 bases between the two germline ends. DNA of the CDR3: TGTGCCAGCAGGGTCGGCAGGGACTACGAGCAGTACTTC. Encoded protein: CASRVGRDYEQYF.

The table lists this clonotype with many counts. This chain connects TRBV20-1 to TRBJ2-2, with D possibly matching TRBD1 (6 bases). The CDR3 loop spans 13 amino acids. The germline V and J ends were trimmed by 5 bases and 6 bases, with 13 bases remaining between them. CDR1 is DFQATT, CDR2 SNEGSKA, per germline (reference sequence). CDR3: CSAAPGAAGELFF. The CDR3 coding sequence is TGCAGTGCTGCGCCAGGGGCGGCCGGGGAGCTGTTTTTT.

The chain carries TRBV2 and TRBJ1-5; 9 nucleotides line up with TRBD1. The CDR3 has 16 amino acids. Losses at the gene ends were 5 bases for V and 4 bases for J; bases not matched to a gene: 9. Germline V CDR1 and CDR2: SNHLY, FYNNEI. In DNA, the CDR3 is TGTGCCAGCAGTCCCCCGGGGGGGACAGGGAATCAGCCCCAGCATTTT. This encodes CASSPPGGTGNQPQHF.

This rearrangement joins TRBV25-1 to TRBJ1-4, with D uncertain. The CDR3 sequence is 16 residues long. V lost 0 bases, J lost 0 bases, and 8 bases lay in between. Germline loops: CDR1 MGHDK, CDR2 SYGVNS. The CDR3 is CASSEYLGSTNEKLFF. The CDR3 nucleotides are TGTGCCAGCAGTGAATATCTGGGCTCAACTAATGAAAAACTGTTTTTT.

The sample holds a few counts of this clonotype. The junction differs from germline at one of its ends, possibly a read error. This chain uses TRBV10-3 with TRBJ1-2; D call uncertain. Germline CDR1 is ENHRY and CDR2 is SYGVKD. This CDR3 is built from 14 residues. CDR3 amino acids: CVISDSMRVYGYTF. DNA of the CDR3: TGTGTCATCAGTGACTCGATGAGGGTCTATGGCTACACCTTC.

The table lists this clonotype with a few counts. This chain connects TRBV7-8 to TRBJ2-7; D uncertain. Between the trimmed V and J ends, which lost 6 bases and 0 bases, there was a span of 15 bases. The CDR3 spans 15 residues. Germline V gene sequence: CDR1 SGHVS, CDR2 FQNEAQ. CDR3 sequence reads: CASSLKLGTSYEQYF. The CDR3 DNA follows: TGTGCCAGCAGTTTAAAGTTGGGTACCTCCTACGAGCAGTACTTC. Full variable domain (outside the CDR3, taken from reference TRBV7-8 and TRBJ2-7): GAGVSQSPRYKVAKRGQDVALRCDPISGHVSLFWYQQALGQGPEFLTYFQNEAQLDKSGLPSDRFFAERPEGSVSTLKIQRTQQEDSAVYLCASSLKLGTSYEQYFGPGTRLTVT.

The chain combines TRBV19 with TRBJ2-2, with 10 bases aligning to TRBD2. The CDR3 totals 19 residues. CDR1 and CDR2 from the germline V gene are LNHDA and SQIVND (reference sequence). Trimming at V came to 5 bases and at J to 1 base, leaving 13 bases not matched to a gene. CDR3 loop: CASSLSPLAGALNTGELFF. CDR3 nucleotide sequence: TGTGCCAGTAGTCTTAGCCCTCTAGCGGGAGCCCTGAACACCGGGGAGCTGTTTTTT.

The sample holds one count of this clonotype. The V and J genes are TRBV7-2 and TRBJ1-3, with D possibly matching TRBD1 (6 bases). The germline V gene has CDR1 SGHTA and CDR2 FQGNSA. Deletions cut 2 bases from V and 0 bases from J, with 8 bases between. The CDR3 consists of 15 residues. The CDR3 sequence is CASSLTGPSGNTIYF. The CDR3 nucleotides read TGTGCCAGCAGCTTAACAGGGCCCTCTGGAAACACCATATATTTT.

This clonotype was seen ten or more times. The chain joins TRBV29-1 to TRBJ2-7; D remains ambiguous. The CDR3 covers 14 residues. Per the germline V gene, CDR1 is SQVTM and CDR2 is ANQGSEA. The V and J ends lost 2 bases and 3 bases respectively, with 14 bases between them. CDR3 bases: TGCAGCGTTGAATACGGCAATACGGGCTACGAGCAGTACTTC. Translation gives CSVEYGNTGYEQYF.

Worth noting for this clonotype: Its ends do not fully match the called genes, so a read error is possible. The chain links TRBV5-5 to TRBJ2-2; D call uncertain. This CDR3 comprises 12 residues. Germline lookup yields CDR1 SGHKS and CDR2 YYEKEE (reference sequence). The CDR3 spells CASSLYTWELFF. DNA for the CDR3: TGTGCCAGCAGCTTATACACCTGGGAGCTGTTTTTT.

The rearrangement joins TRBV12-3 or TRBV12-4 to TRBJ1-4; D possibly corresponds to TRBD1 (5 bases). V was shortened by 0 bases and J by 0 bases, with 5 bases between the two germline ends. This CDR3 is 15 amino acids long. CDR3: CASSLAQATNEKLFF. The CDR3 DNA follows: TGTGCCAGCAGTTTAGCACAGGCAACTAATGAAAAACTGTTTTTT.

The V call is TRBV13, the J call TRBJ2-3; TRBD1 matches 8 bases. Trimming removed 3 bases from V and 1 base from J; junction bases left unmatched: 3. The germline V gene encodes CDR1 PRHDT and CDR2 FYEKMQ (reference sequence). The CDR3 consists of 15 residues. CDR3 amino acids: CASSFSTGGTDTQYF. In DNA, the CDR3 is TGTGCCAGCAGCTTCTCGACAGGGGGCACAGATACGCAGTATTTT.

This clonotype has more than one count but fewer than ten. In DNA, the CDR3 is TGTGCCATCAGTGCGACAGCCAAAAACACTGAAGCTTTCTTT. Its translation is CAISATAKNTEAFF. The chain uses TRBV10-3 and TRBJ1-1, with D possibly matching TRBD1 (5 bases). The V end was cut by 4 bases, the J end by 2 bases, with 11 bases between. The CDR3 has 14 amino acids. CDR1 and CDR2 (germline): ENHRY, SYGVKD.

V usage is TRBV5-1 and J usage is TRBJ1-2; 7 positions agree with TRBD1. V dropped 4 bases and J dropped 4; count of bases not matched to a gene: 10. Germline loops: CDR1 SGHRS, CDR2 YFSETQ. The CDR3 contains 15 residues. The CDR3 DNA reads TGCGCCAGCAGCCCGACAGGGATTACCGCCTATGGCTACACCTTC. As protein: CASSPTGITAYGYTF.

This clonotype was seen ten or more times. V is TRBV5-1 and J is TRBJ2-7; no clear D. This CDR3 is 15 amino acids long. Trimming left V 0 bases short and J 0 bases short, with 10 bases between. Germline loops: CDR1 SGHRS, CDR2 YFSETQ. The CDR3 loop reads CASSLDVVNSYEQYF. CDR3 DNA: TGCGCCAGCAGCTTGGATGTGGTTAACTCCTACGAGCAGTACTTC.

To note about this clonotype: At one end, the junction sequence differs from germline, possibly due to a read error. The CDR3 coding sequence is TGTGCCAGCATTGGGACAGGGAACACCGGGGAGCTGTACTTC. It yields the protein CASIGTGNTGELYF. J is TRBJ2-7 and V is TRBV12-3 or TRBV12-4; 9 nucleotides agree with TRBD1. The CDR3 totals 14 residues.

This clonotype has a handful of counts. This chain connects TRBV7-9 to TRBJ2-7, with 8 bases matching TRBD1. The CDR3 totals 15 residues. The V gene end was trimmed by 5 bases and the J gene end by 2 bases; junction bases not matched to a gene: 8. From germline, CDR1 is SEHNR and CDR2 FQNEAQ (reference sequence). As DNA, the CDR3 is TGTGCCAGCAGCCGACCGCTGACAGGGGCCTACGAGCAGTACTTC. This sequence encodes CASSRPLTGAYEQYF.

The chain is built from TRBV7-2 and TRBJ2-5; D is possibly TRBD2 (5 bases). The germline V gene encodes CDR1 SGHTA and CDR2 FQGNSA. The CDR3 is made up of 16 amino acids. Trimming left V 5 bases short and J 0 bases short, with 16 bases between. In DNA form, the CDR3 reads TGTGCCAGCAGCCGACCCCCAGCAGCGGACCAAGAGACCCAGTACTTC. Its translation is CASSRPPAADQETQYF.

As DNA, the CDR3 is TGTGCCAGCAGCTTAGGTCCATTGGGACAGGCCAACTATGGCTACACCTTC. It yields the protein CASSLGPLGQANYGYTF. The V call is TRBV7-8, the J call TRBJ1-2, with 8 bases lining up with TRBD1. CDR3 length: 17 residues. Germline CDR1 SGHVS, CDR2 FQNEAQ. V dropped 1 base and J dropped 2; count of bases not matched to a gene: 9.

The J gene is TRBJ1-3, the V gene TRBV7-2, with 7 positions matching TRBD1. The V gene end was trimmed by 4 bases and the J gene end by 0 bases; junction bases not matched to a gene: 6. Germline CDR1 reads SGHTA; CDR2 reads FQGNSA. This CDR3 comprises 16 residues. For the CDR3, the DNA is TGTGCCAGCAGCTCAATGGGACAGAACTCTGGAAACACCATATATTTT. Its translation is CASSSMGQNSGNTIYF.

This clonotype occurred many times. This chain links TRBV7-9 with TRBJ1-2; 9 bases align to TRBD1. This CDR3 comprises 15 residues. Germline loops: CDR1 SEHNR, CDR2 FQNEAQ (reference sequence). V trimming: 0 bases; J trimming: 5 bases; junction bases outside the gene matches: 4. CDR3 bases: TGTGCCAGCAGCTTAGCGGGACAGGGAATTTATGGCTACACCTTC. Its protein is CASSLAGQGIYGYTF.

In this sample, this clonotype turned up a few times. This chain uses TRBV7-8 with TRBJ1-2; tentative D call: TRBD1 (5 bases). Trimming stripped 4 bases from V and 11 bases from J, with 14 bases between. This CDR3 contains 12 residues. Germline CDR1 reads SGHVS; CDR2 reads FQNEAQ. As DNA, the CDR3 is TGTGCCAGCAGCTCACGAAGGGAGGGGTACACCTTC. It yields the protein CASSSRREGYTF.